This T cell receptor beta chain comes out of a study of T cells in Graves' hyperthyroidism and ophthalmopathy (dated by TCRdb to between 2017 and 2020). Notes on the research overall: Peripheral blood was collected at initial diagnosis, before any treatment. A discovery cohort of around 98 patients, roughly 45 with Graves' ophthalmopathy and 55 to 65 with stable Graves' hyperthyroidism, was used to find distinguishing TCR V-J signatures. Prospective prediction of ophthalmopathy was tested in an independent validation cohort of 18 to 20 hyperthyroidism patients and roughly 16 patients who later progressed to ophthalmopathy. For training and testing, the 100 patients in the discovery cohort were randomly divided in a 7:3 ratio. Thyroid tissue and blood T-cell repertoires from about 6 Graves' hyperthyroidism patients were also compared in the study. Once sampling was done, hyperthyroidism patients were given methimazole at a starting dose of 30 mg daily, whereas ophthalmopathy patients were given high-dose intravenous methylprednisolone. TCR Vbeta CDR3 sequencing of 120 to 150 peripheral blood samples (approximately 44 ophthalmopathy, 75 or so hyperthyroidism and some 17 progressor patients) is reported in the paper.

V is cut by 5 bases and J by 2 bases, and the space between the germline ends is 10 bases. From the germline V gene, CDR1 is SGHAT and CDR2 is FQNNGV. The CDR3 goes from the cysteine to the phenylalanine over 15 residues. The kept DNA is CDR3 alone, 45 bases in frame from the first base. TCR beta CDR3 regions were amplified from RNA transcripts. A first-round RT-PCR of the TCR CDR3 used the HTBI primer set with the Qiagen OneStep RT-PCR kit. A second multiplex PCR round built the libraries, followed by size selection and purification. Sequencing of the libraries was done on an Illumina HiSeq2000 using paired-end 100 bp reads. Turning to the authors' computational methods: SOAPnuke was used to process the raw data, throwing out any read that contained adapters or uncalled bases, had a mean Phred below 15, or lacked an exact constant-primer or identifier match. COPE v1.2.5 was used to merge high-quality paired reads, and clonotypes were defined as unique nucleotide sequences. Clonotypes were aligned to IMGT TRBV, TRBD and TRBJ reference segments using MiTCR v1.1. The analysis was restricted to V-J combinations with a frequency above 0.0001, which together covered about 99% of the repertoires. The TCS score was defined as the ratio of F50 (clonal expansion) to E x V (chaos), calculated using BLOSUM62-based TCRdist between CDR3 peptides within each V-J. Welch's t-statistics and random forest reduced around 550 V-J features to roughly 13, which were used in a naive Bayes classifier (R e1071). Thyroid-blood repertoire similarity was quantified with the Morisita-Horn index. TCRdb ran its own pipeline on the public reads, namely fastp trimming at Q25 and MiXCR clone calling, and kept in-frame beta chains. Entries that share a CDR3 protein sequence are merged under the most common genes and DNA. TCRdb, rather than the study authors, made the V and J calls. The sample table shows hundreds of thousands of distinct CDR3 sequences, and under 45% are seen once. Less than 35% of the sample belongs to the ten largest clones.

Results and caveats for the whole study, not just this receptor: During validation, the model predicted progression to ophthalmopathy a median of roughly 7.1 months ahead of onset, with 70.59% sensitivity and around 72% specificity. In cross-validation, a model built on a 13 V-J signature told ophthalmopathy apart from stable hyperthyroidism with 85% to 90% sensitivity and 81% to 82% specificity, and in testing the same model reached 80%/75%. No statistical method was used to set the sample size in advance, and investigators knew the group allocation. Most expanded thyroid clonotypes (frequency above 0.001) were also detected in blood, suggesting blood repertoires may reflect thyroid immune responses.

This clonotype was recorded many times. It has no known antigen specificity. Qualities for individual bases were not recorded, and no much larger clone is one base off. Stable Graves' hyperthyroidism was defined as no progression to ophthalmopathy during 18 months of follow-up. Hyperthyroidism patients were newly diagnosed, had a disease duration of under 2 months, and were aged 18 to 65 years. Patients with uncontrolled infections, other autoimmune diseases, pregnancy or lactation were excluded. Clinical symptoms, serum thyroxine and TRAb, thyroid ultrasound, and orbital computed tomography formed the basis for the diagnoses. Ficoll-Paque density gradient centrifugation was used to isolate PBMCs from about 9 ml of fresh peripheral blood. Total RNA was extracted with Trizol reagent, and quality was checked on an Agilent 2100 Bioanalyzer.

The sequence is built from TRBV11-2 and TRBJ2-6, with the D gene call left open. The sample was blood. The receptor was isolated from a woman aged 40 to 55 with Graves' hyperthyroidism. The CDR3 loop reads CASSHNGAGANVLTF. The base sequence is TGTGCCAGCAGCCACAACGGTGCTGGGGCCAACGTCCTGACTTTC.